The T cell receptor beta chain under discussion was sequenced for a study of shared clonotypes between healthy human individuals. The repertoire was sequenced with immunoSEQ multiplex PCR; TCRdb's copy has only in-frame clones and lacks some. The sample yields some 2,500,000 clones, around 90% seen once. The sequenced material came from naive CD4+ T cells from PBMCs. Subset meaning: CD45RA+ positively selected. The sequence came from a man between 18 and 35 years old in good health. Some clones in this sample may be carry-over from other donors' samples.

CDR3 DNA: TGCGCCAGCAGACGGGACAGTGGAACCTACGAGCAGTACTTC. It codes for CASRRDSGTYEQYF. V and J are TRBV5-1 and TRBJ2-7, with 7 nucleotides matching TRBD1. The CDR3 runs to 14 residues. Per germline, CDR1 SGHRS and CDR2 YFSETQ. V was clipped by 5 bases and J by 2 bases; unmatched bases: 7.